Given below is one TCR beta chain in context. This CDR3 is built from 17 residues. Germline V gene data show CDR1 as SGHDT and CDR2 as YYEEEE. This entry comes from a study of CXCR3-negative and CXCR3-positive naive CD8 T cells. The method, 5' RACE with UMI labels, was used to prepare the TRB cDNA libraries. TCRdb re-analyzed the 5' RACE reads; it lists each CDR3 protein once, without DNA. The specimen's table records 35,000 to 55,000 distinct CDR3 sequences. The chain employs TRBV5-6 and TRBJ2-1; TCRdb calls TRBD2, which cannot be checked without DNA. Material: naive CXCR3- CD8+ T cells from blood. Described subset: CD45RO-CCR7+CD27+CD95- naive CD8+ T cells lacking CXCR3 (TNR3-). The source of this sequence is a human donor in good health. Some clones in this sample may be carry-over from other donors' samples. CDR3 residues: CASSFMGLAGGIGEQFF.